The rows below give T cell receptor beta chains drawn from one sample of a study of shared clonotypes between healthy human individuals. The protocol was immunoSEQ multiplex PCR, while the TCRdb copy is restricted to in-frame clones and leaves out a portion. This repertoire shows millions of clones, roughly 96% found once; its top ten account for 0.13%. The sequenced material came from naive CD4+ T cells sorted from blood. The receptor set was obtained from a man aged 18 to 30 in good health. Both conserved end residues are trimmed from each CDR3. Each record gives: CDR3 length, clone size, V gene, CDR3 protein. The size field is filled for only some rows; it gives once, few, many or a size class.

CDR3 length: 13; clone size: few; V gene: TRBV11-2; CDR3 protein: ASSLAGRGGNEQF
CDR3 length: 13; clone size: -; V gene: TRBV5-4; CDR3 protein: ASSSGPGQNQPQH
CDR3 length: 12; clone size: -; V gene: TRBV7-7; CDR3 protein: ASSSGLGTDTQY
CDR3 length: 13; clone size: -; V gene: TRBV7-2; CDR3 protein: ASSLVGAANTEAF
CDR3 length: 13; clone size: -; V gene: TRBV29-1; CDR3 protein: SVEDEVRGYYGYT
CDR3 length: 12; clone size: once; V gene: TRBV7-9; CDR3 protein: ASSPGGSSYEQY
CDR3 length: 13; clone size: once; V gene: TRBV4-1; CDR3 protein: ASSQVRGSSNEQF
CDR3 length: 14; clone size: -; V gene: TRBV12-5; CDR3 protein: ASGLRSGLSADTQY
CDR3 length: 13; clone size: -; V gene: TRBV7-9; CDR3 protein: ASSPIGTAGYEQY
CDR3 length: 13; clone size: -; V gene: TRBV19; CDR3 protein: ASSDPGQGRYGYT
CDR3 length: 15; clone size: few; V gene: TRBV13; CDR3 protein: ASSRPPEGGWYNEQF
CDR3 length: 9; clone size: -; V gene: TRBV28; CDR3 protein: ASSLRGTQY
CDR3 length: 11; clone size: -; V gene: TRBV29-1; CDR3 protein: SAEQGAAYGYT
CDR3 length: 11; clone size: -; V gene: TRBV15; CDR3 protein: ATSSFLAAREY
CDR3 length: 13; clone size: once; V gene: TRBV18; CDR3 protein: ASSPGTGGFYEQY
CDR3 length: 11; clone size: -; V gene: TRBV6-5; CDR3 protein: ASRAGSNQPQH
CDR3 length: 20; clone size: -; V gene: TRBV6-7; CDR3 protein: ASRQRPGQGGRRYPTGYEQY
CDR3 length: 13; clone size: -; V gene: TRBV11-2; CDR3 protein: ASSLRQGSDNEQF
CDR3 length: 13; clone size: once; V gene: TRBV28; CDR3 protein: ASRPSDSSGNTIY
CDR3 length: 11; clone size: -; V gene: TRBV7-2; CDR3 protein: ASSLAYWDVYT
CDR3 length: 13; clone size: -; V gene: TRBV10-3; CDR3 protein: AISERNANTGELF
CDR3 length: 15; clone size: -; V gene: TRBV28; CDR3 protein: ASTTTARSSGANVLT
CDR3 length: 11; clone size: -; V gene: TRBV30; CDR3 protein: AWRGGSYNEQF
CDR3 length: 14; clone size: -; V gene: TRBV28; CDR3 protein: ASSLFQMRYQETQY
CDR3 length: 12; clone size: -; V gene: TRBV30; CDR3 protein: AWGRRGLNEKLF
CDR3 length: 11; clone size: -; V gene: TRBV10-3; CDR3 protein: AISAGDSYEQY
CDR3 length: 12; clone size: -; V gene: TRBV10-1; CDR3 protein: ASSDGQGAYEQY
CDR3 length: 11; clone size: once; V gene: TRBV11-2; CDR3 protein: ASTQQGNSPLH
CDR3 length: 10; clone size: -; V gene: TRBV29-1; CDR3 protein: SVRMISYEQY
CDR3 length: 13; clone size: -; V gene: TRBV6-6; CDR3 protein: ASRNLAGAGETQY
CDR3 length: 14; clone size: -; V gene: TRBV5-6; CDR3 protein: ASSLANRGSRTEAF
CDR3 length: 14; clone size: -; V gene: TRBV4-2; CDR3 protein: ASSQVQGAKNYGYT
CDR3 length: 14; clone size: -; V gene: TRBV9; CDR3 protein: ASSEAGTAIAGELF
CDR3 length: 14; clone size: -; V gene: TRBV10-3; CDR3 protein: AIRETSGRRTDTQY
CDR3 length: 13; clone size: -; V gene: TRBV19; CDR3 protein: ASSPRQNFNSPLH
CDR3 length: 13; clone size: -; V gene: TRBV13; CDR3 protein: ASSSGRLGFYEQY
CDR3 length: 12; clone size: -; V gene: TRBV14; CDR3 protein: ASSPLDRDSPLH
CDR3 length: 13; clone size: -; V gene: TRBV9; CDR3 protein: ASSPEGLARNEQF
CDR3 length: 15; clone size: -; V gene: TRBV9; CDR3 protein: ASSYRGDSLLNTEAF
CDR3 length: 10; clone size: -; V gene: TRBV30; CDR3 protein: AWRQGREPQH
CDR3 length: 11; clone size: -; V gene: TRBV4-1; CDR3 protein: ASSQDSRSPLH
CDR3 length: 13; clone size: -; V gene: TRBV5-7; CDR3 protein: ASSQRTSPYNEQF
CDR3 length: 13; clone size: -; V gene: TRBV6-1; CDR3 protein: ASSVLPGTTYGYT
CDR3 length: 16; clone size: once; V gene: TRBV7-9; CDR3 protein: ASSLAFDRGETNYGYT
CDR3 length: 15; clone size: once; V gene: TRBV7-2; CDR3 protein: ASSLQAVAVTGYEQY
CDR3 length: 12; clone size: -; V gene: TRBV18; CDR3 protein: ASSPGLGPDTQY
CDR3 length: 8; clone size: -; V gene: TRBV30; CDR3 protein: AWTTDTQY
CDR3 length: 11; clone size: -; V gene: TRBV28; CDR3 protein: ASSLYRDHGYT
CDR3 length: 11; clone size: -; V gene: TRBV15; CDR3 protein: ATSRDVSYEQY
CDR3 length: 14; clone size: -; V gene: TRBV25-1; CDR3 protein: ASSEGSGKAKNIQY
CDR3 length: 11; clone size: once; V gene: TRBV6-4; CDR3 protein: ASSDSIDSPLH
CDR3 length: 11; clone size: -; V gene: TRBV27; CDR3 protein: ASSSRIGYEQY